What follows are 5 T cell receptor beta chains derived from one specimen sequenced in a study of OX40 agonist ivuxolimab in advanced cancers. Clones were sequenced by immunoSEQ multiplex PCR, and TCRdb holds only the in-frame ones, with some missing. The table shows about 6,100 clones, with roughly 80% occurring only once. This specimen was CD4+ or CD8+ T cells sorted from blood, taken in a trial of the OX40 agonist ivuxolimab. The receptors shown here come from an adult with an advanced solid tumor such as melanoma, head and neck, liver or kidney cancer.

J is TRBJ1-1 and V is TRBV6-5, with 8 bases identical to TRBD1. Germline values: CDR1 MNHEY, CDR2 SVGAGI. This CDR3 is 14 amino acids long. V lost 6 bases, J lost 4 bases, and 7 bases stayed unmatched. For the CDR3, the DNA is TGTGCCAGCAGAGTCAGGGGGCTTAGCACTGAAGCTTTCTTT. Translated, it gives CASRVRGLSTEAFF.

The chain combines TRBV10-3 with TRBJ2-7; 9 bases fit TRBD2. From germline, CDR1 is ENHRY and CDR2 SYGVKD. The length of the CDR3 is 15 residues. V was pared by 4 bases and J by 4 bases, with 8 bases of the junction left unmatched. The CDR3 spells CAISGDGGGVYEQYF. The CDR3 coding sequence is TGTGCCATCAGTGGTGATGGCGGGGGGGTATACGAGCAGTACTTC.

The chain has TRBV6-5 and TRBJ2-1; a possible D gene is TRBD2 (6 bases). V shed 0 bases and J shed 8 bases, with 14 bases lying between them. This CDR3 region has 15 residues. CDR1 and CDR2 from the germline V gene are MNHEY and SVGAGI. The CDR3 reads CASSYSEGFMDEQFF. The CDR3 DNA is TGTGCCAGCAGTTACTCGGAGGGGTTTATGGATGAGCAGTTCTTC.

The V call is TRBV5-4, the J call TRBJ2-7; possibly TRBD1 for D (6 bases). The CDR3 spans 15 residues. Germline CDR1 reads SGHNT; CDR2 reads YYREEE (reference sequence). V was cut by 4 bases and J by 3 bases, with 17 bases left in between. In DNA, the CDR3 is TGTGCCAGCAGCATTGCCTCGGACAGCAGCTACGAGCAGTACTTC. This gives the protein CASSIASDSSYEQYF.

This clone appeared once. The CDR3 sequence is CASSGSGRPYNEQFF. CDR3 sequence (DNA): TGTGCCAGCAGTGGGTCGGGCCGCCCCTACAATGAGCAGTTCTTC. The V gene is TRBV28, the J gene TRBJ2-1; D not certain. This CDR3 spans 15 amino acids. The V gene lost 5 bases and the J gene lost 2 bases, with 13 bases spanning the gap. In germline, CDR1 is MDHEN, CDR2 SYDVKM.